These 2 T cell receptor beta chains were all obtained from the same sample, sequenced in a study of blood T cell repertoires in COVID-19. Measured with immunoSEQ multiplex PCR; TCRdb has only the in-frame clones, and not every one. This table has about 290,000 clones, around four fifths appearing once. The sequenced sample consisted of peripheral blood. These receptors came from a woman aged 45-60 years with active or convalescent COVID-19.

The chain is built from TRBV19 and TRBJ1-4; 7 nucleotides align to TRBD1. V was pared by 4 bases and J by 8 bases, with 7 bases of the junction left unmatched. This CDR3 contains 14 residues. Germline V gives CDR1 LNHDA, CDR2 SQIVND (reference sequence). The DNA of the CDR3 is TGTGCCAGTAGTACGCGGACAGGTTTGGAAAAACTGTTTTTT. Its protein is CASSTRTGLEKLFF.

The chain joins TRBV19 to TRBJ2-5, with a weak D call TRBD1 (6 bases). The CDR3 runs 13 residues. V dropped 10 bases and J dropped 5 bases, with 17 bases sitting between them. Germline lookup yields CDR1 LNHDA and CDR2 SQIVND (reference sequence). CDR3 sequence: CAIPGRGGETQYF. The CDR3 nucleotides are TGTGCCATCCCGGGCAGGGGTGGGGAGACCCAGTACTTC. Full variable domain (missing parts from reference TRBV19 and TRBJ2-5): DGGITQSPKYLFRKEGQNVTLSCEQNLNHDAMYWYRQDPGQGLRLIYYSQIVNDFQKGDIAEGYSVSREKKESFPLTVTSAQKNPTAFYLCAIPGRGGETQYFGPGTRLLVL.